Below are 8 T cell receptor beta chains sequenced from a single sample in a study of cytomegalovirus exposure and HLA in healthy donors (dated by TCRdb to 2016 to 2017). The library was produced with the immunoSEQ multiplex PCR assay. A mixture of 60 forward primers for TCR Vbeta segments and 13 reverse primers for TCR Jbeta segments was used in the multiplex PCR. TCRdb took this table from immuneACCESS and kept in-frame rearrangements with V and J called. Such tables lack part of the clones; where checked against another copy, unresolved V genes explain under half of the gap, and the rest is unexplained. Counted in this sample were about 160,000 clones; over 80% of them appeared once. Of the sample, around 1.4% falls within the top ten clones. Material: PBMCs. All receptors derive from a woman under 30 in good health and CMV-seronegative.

This CDR3 reads CASSRTGQLYNEQFF. CDR3 DNA: TGCGCCAGCAGCCGAACCGGACAGCTGTACAATGAGCAGTTCTTC. This chain joins TRBV4-1 and TRBJ2-1; tentatively, D is TRBD1 (6 bases). V gave up 4 bases and J gave up 4 bases, with 14 bases separating them. Germline-derived CDR1 and CDR2 are MGHRA and YSYEKL. The CDR3 spans 15 residues.

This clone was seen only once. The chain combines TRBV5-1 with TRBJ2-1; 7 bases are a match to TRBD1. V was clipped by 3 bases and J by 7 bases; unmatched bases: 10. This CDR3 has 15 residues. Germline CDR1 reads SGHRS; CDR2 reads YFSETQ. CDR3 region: CASSWGRTGVNEQFF. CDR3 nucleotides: TGCGCCAGCAGCTGGGGTAGGACAGGTGTGAATGAGCAGTTCTTC.

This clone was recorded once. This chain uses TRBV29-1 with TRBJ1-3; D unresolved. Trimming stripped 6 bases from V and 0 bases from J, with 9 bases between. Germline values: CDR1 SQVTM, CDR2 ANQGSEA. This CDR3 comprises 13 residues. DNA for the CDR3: TGCAGCGTCTCATTGAGCTCTGGAAACACCATATATTTT. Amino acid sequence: CSVSLSSGNTIYF.

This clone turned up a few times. The CDR3 bases are TGTGCCTGCAGGGTAGGCGATTACAATGAGCAGTTCTTC. This sequence encodes CACRVGDYNEQFF. The chain employs TRBV30 and TRBJ2-1, with D tentatively TRBD1 (5 bases). The CDR3 is made up of 13 amino acids. The V gene's germline CDR1 is GTSNPN and CDR2 SVGIG (reference sequence). Deletions cut 6 bases from V and 4 bases from J, with 13 bases between.

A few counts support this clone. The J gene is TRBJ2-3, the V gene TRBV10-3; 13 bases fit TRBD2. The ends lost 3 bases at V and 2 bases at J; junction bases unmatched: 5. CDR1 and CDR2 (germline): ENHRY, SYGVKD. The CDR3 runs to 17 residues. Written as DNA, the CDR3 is TGTGCCATCAGTGACGTGACTAGCGGGGGGCTCACAGATACGCAGTATTTT. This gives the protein CAISDVTSGGLTDTQYF.

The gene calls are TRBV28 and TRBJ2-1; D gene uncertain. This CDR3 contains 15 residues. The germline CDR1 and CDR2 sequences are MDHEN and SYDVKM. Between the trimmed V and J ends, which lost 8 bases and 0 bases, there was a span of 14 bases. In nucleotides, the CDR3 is TGTGCCAGCGGCCCGGGTGGAAGCTCCTACAATGAGCAGTTCTTC. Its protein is CASGPGGSSYNEQFF.

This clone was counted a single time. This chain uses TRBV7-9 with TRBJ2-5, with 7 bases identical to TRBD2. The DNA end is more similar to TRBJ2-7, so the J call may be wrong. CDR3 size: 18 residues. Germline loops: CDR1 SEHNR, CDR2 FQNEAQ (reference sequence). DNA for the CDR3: TGTGCCAGCAGCTTAGGGGGGGGATACTCCCTGAACCCCTACGAGCAGTACTTC. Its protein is CASSLGGGYSLNPYEQYF.

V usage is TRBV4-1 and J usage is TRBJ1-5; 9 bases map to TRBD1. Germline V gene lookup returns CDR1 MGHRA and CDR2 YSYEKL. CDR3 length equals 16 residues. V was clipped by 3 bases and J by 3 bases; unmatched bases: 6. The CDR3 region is CASSHLGQGTNQPQHF. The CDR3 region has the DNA TGCGCCAGCAGCCACTTGGGACAGGGAACCAATCAGCCCCAGCATTTT.